This is a list of T cell receptor beta chains from one sample in a study of blood T cells in healthy people across ages. TCRdb used MiXCR to reprocess the 5' RACE reads, holding one entry per CDR3 protein. The sample has around 800,000 distinct CDR3 sequences, about 26% seen once. Another study also made use of these data, one on T cells of mothers and their children.

The material sequenced was blood. The receptors stem from a boy aged 10-17 years in good health. Both conserved end residues are part of each CDR3. Each record gives: V gene, D gene, clone size, J gene, CDR3 protein, CDR3 DNA. The D gene is left open where the match is weak. Some rows mark clone size as missing; the rest say once, few, many or name a class of expanded clone.

TRBV7-6	NA	few	TRBJ1-1	CASSLIGAGGNTEAFF	TGTGCCAGCAGCTTAATAGGGGCGGGAGGAAACACTGAAGCTTTCTTT
TRBV5-8	NA	NA	TRBJ1-1	CAGSLGGDFEAFF	TGTGCCGGCAGCTTGGGAGGGGATTTTGAAGCTTTCTTT
TRBV5-1	TRBD2	NA	TRBJ2-7	CASSLGTSGGSNSYEQYF	TGCGCCAGCAGCTTGGGGACTAGCGGGGGGTCGAACTCCTACGAGCAGTACTTC
TRBV9	TRBD2	NA	TRBJ2-7	CASSVGVTSPKEQYF	TGTGCCAGCAGCGTAGGGGTGACTAGCCCCAAAGAGCAGTACTTC
TRBV20-1	TRBD2	NA	TRBJ2-7	CSAFRTSGGAVSYEQYF	TGCAGTGCTTTTCGGACTAGCGGGGGGGCCGTCTCCTACGAGCAGTACTTC
TRBV6-1	NA	few	TRBJ2-5	CASTILYQETQYF	TGTGCCAGCACCATACTATACCAAGAGACCCAGTACTTC
TRBV4-2	TRBD2	NA	TRBJ2-3	CASSQNPLAGDTTDTQYF	TGTGCCAGCAGCCAGAACCCGCTAGCGGGGGACACCACAGATACGCAGTATTTT
TRBV4-1	NA	few	TRBJ1-1	CASSQPIRGHLPLNTEAFF	TGCGCCAGCAGCCAACCAATCAGGGGCCATCTTCCATTGAACACTGAAGCTTTCTTT
TRBV11-2	NA	few	TRBJ1-4	CASSRGPWAEKLFF	TGTGCCAGCAGCCGCGGGCCCTGGGCTGAAAAACTGTTTTTT
TRBV10-2	TRBD1	NA	TRBJ2-7	CDSAPGTGAYEQYF	TGCGACAGTGCCCCGGGGACAGGGGCGTACGAGCAGTACTTC
TRBV30	NA	NA	TRBJ2-6	CAWTFDVANVLTF	TGTGCCTGGACCTTCGACGTGGCCAACGTCCTGACTTTC
TRBV9	NA	few	TRBJ2-3	CASKGESDTQYF	TGTGCCAGCAAGGGCGAGTCAGATACGCAGTATTTT
TRBV5-1	NA	NA	TRBJ2-6	CASSLAYSGANVLTF	TGCGCCAGCAGCTTGGCCTACTCTGGGGCCAACGTCCTGACTTTC
TRBV4-1	NA	NA	TRBJ1-6	CASSQERRNSPLHF	TGCGCCAGCAGCCAAGAGCGCCGGAATTCACCCCTCCACTTT
TRBV20-1	TRBD1	many	TRBJ2-3	CSAPDRGGFTDTQYF	TGCAGTGCTCCCGACAGGGGTGGTTTCACAGATACGCAGTATTTT
TRBV12-3/TRBV12-4	NA	NA	TRBJ1-5	CASCRGRINQPQHF	TGTGCCAGCTGCCGGGGGCGAATTAATCAGCCCCAGCATTTT
TRBV5-1	TRBD1	NA	TRBJ2-3	CASSPPLDRGTDTQYF	TGCGCCAGCAGCCCTCCCCTGGACAGGGGCACAGATACGCAGTATTTT
TRBV11-2	NA	NA	TRBJ2-1	CASSYPLDSNEQFF	TGTGCCAGCAGCTACCCTCTGGATTCCAATGAGCAGTTCTTC
TRBV12-3/TRBV12-4	NA	once	TRBJ1-5	CASSLGEGLSQPQHF	TGTGCCAGCAGTTTGGGTGAAGGGCTTAGTCAGCCCCAGCATTTT
TRBV24-1	NA	NA	TRBJ2-2	CATSDPGQNTGELFF	TGTGCCACCAGTGACCCCGGACAGAACACCGGGGAGCTGTTTTTT
TRBV20-1	NA	NA	TRBJ2-2	CSATRGEDTGELFF	TGCAGTGCCACCCGGGGAGAAGATACCGGGGAGCTGTTTTTT
TRBV29-1	NA	NA	TRBJ1-5	CSVELQGGGPQHF	TGCAGCGTTGAATTGCAGGGAGGGGGTCCCCAGCATTTT
TRBV13	TRBD1	NA	TRBJ2-7	CASSLGGQGLWEQYF	TGTGCCAGCAGCTTAGGGGGACAGGGGCTGTGGGAGCAGTACTTC
TRBV20-1	TRBD2	NA	TRBJ2-1	CSAVGTSGMISYNEQFF	TGCAGTGCTGTAGGGACTAGCGGGATGATCTCCTACAATGAGCAGTTCTTC
TRBV28	NA	many	TRBJ2-7	CASSSRGYEQYF	TGTGCCAGCAGTTCCAGGGGCTACGAGCAGTACTTC
TRBV21-1	NA	NA	TRBJ2-1	CASSKVGGAQSYNEQFF	TGTGCCAGCAGCAAAGTCGGCGGGGCGCAATCCTACAATGAGCAGTTCTTC
TRBV10-1	TRBD2	few	TRBJ2-7	CASSTGTSGNYEQYF	TGCGCCAGCAGTACTGGGACTAGCGGGAACTACGAGCAGTACTTC
TRBV7-2	NA	few	TRBJ2-7	CASSPRTVKRYEQYF	TGTGCCAGCAGCCCCCGCACCGTCAAAAGGTACGAGCAGTACTTC
TRBV28	TRBD2	few	TRBJ2-4	CASTSRGLAGGLDKNIQYF	TGTGCCAGCACCTCACGGGGTCTAGCGGGGGGCCTAGACAAAAACATTCAGTACTTC
TRBV6-5	TRBD2	NA	TRBJ2-7	CASRGGEEQYF	TGTGCCAGCAGGGGGGGGGAGGAGCAGTACTTC
TRBV3-1	NA	NA	TRBJ2-2	CASSQMDTGELFF	TGTGCCAGCAGCCAAATGGATACCGGGGAGCTGTTTTTT
TRBV3-1	TRBD2	NA	TRBJ2-1	CASSQVAGGPKDEQFF	TGTGCCAGCAGCCAAGTGGCGGGGGGGCCGAAAGATGAGCAGTTCTTC
TRBV6-5	TRBD1	few	TRBJ2-5	CASSLGQGGSLETQYF	TGTGCCAGCAGTTTGGGACAGGGTGGGAGTTTAGAGACCCAGTACTTC
TRBV11-2	NA	few	TRBJ2-1	CASRHRVGQGNEQFF	TGTGCCAGCAGGCACCGGGTTGGCCAGGGCAATGAGCAGTTCTTC
TRBV9	NA	NA	TRBJ2-1	CASSVGGATFDEQFF	TGTGCCAGCAGCGTAGGGGGGGCTACGTTCGATGAGCAGTTCTTC
TRBV6-5	NA	NA	TRBJ2-1	CASSLYGYNEQFF	TGTGCCAGCAGTTTATACGGGTACAATGAGCAGTTCTTC
TRBV7-9	NA	few	TRBJ2-7	CASSLGVIHEQYF	TGTGCCAGCAGCTTAGGGGTGATCCACGAGCAGTACTTC
TRBV7-3	NA	NA	TRBJ2-2	CASSANRDTGELFF	TGTGCCAGCAGCGCAAACAGGGACACCGGGGAGCTGTTTTTT
TRBV7-9	NA	once	TRBJ2-2	CASPKVTGELFF	TGTGCCAGCCCGAAGGTGACCGGGGAGCTGTTTTTT
TRBV5-1	NA	few	TRBJ2-1	CASSLREGGGFYNEQFF	TGCGCCAGCAGCTTGAGGGAGGGAGGGGGCTTCTACAATGAGCAGTTCTTC
TRBV18	NA	few	TRBJ1-1	CASSPSQGTEAFF	TGTGCCAGCTCACCCTCCCAGGGCACTGAAGCTTTCTTT
TRBV27	NA	NA	TRBJ1-3	CASSSGFAGNTIYF	TGTGCCAGCAGTTCAGGTTTTGCTGGAAACACCATATATTTT
TRBV10-3	NA	NA	TRBJ2-3	CAISAPSTDTQYF	TGTGCCATCAGTGCGCCATCCACAGATACGCAGTATTTT
TRBV2	NA	few	TRBJ1-6	CASSLSPIRQEGSPLHF	TGTGCCAGCAGTCTTTCCCCCATTCGACAGGAGGGGTCACCCCTCCACTTT
TRBV6-5	TRBD1	few	TRBJ1-1	CASNPGGGTEAFF	TGTGCCAGCAACCCAGGGGGGGGAACTGAAGCTTTCTTT
TRBV28	TRBD2	few	TRBJ2-5	CASSPPGLVGQETQYF	TGTGCCAGCAGTCCCCCGGGACTAGTGGGCCAAGAGACCCAGTACTTC
TRBV4-1	NA	few	TRBJ2-7	CASSQGLPYEQYF	TGCGCCAGCAGCCAAGGCCTTCCCTACGAGCAGTACTTC
TRBV20-1	TRBD2	NA	TRBJ2-5	CSARVPSGGETQYF	TGCAGTGCTAGAGTTCCTAGCGGGGGTGAGACCCAGTACTTC
TRBV10-3	NA	NA	TRBJ2-5	CAISAPGLQRQETQYF	TGTGCCATCAGTGCCCCGGGATTACAAAGGCAAGAGACCCAGTACTTC
TRBV7-9	TRBD2	many	TRBJ2-2	CAIAGSTGELFF	TGTGCCATAGCGGGATCCACCGGGGAGCTGTTTTTT
TRBV10-3	TRBD2	NA	TRBJ2-1	CAINSGSGNEQFF	TGTGCCATCAATAGCGGGAGCGGGAATGAGCAGTTCTTC
TRBV29-1	NA	many	TRBJ2-5	CSVAGAVGGETQYF	TGCAGCGTTGCGGGGGCCGTGGGAGGAGAGACCCAGTACTTC
TRBV5-1	NA	few	TRBJ1-2	CASSPHSGNGYTF	TGCGCCAGCAGCCCCCACAGCGGGAATGGCTACACCTTC